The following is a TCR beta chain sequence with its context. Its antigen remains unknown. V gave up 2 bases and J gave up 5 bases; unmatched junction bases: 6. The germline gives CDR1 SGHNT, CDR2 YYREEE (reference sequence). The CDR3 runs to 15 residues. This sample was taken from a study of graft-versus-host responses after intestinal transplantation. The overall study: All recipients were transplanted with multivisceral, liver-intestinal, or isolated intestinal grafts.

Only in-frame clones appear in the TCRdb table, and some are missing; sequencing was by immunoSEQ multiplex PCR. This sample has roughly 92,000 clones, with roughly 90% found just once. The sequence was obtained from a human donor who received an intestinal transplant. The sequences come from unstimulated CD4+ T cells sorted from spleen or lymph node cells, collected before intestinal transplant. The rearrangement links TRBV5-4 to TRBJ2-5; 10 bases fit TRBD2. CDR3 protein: CASSFQAGGQETQYF. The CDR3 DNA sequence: TGTGCCAGCAGCTTCCAAGCGGGGGGGCAGGAGACCCAGTACTTC.